The T cell receptor (beta chain) described here comes from a study of cytomegalovirus exposure and HLA in healthy donors. A multiplex PCR was run with 60 Vbeta primers and 13 Jbeta primers. Some clones are missing from TCRdb's copy, which holds only in-frame ones; the method was immunoSEQ multiplex PCR. Among about 140,000 clones listed, roughly 77% were seen once. General study results and limits: Reports credit the classifier with highly specific, highly sensitive diagnosis of cytomegalovirus status. According to an earlier analysis, most TCR beta V segments yielded productive rearrangements about 87% or about 30% of the time. Common viral pathogens (according to a later analysis) appeared linked to several of the most significant clusters. A later analysis showed that HLA-associated TCR beta chains had undergone more clonal expansion than equally common others.

CDR3 length: 15 amino acids. Germline CDR1 SNHLY, CDR2 FYNNEI. V dropped 4 bases and J dropped 2; count of bases not matched to a gene: 4. About this clone itself: Its antigen is currently unknown.

The gene calls are TRBV2 and TRBJ2-3; TRBD1 matches at 9 bases. Sequencing was performed on PBMCs. This clonotype was sampled from a man aged 40-55 years in good health and CMV-seronegative. CDR3 coding DNA: TGTGCCAGCAGTGCTGGGACAGGGAACACAGATACGCAGTATTTT. This translates into CASSAGTGNTDTQYF.